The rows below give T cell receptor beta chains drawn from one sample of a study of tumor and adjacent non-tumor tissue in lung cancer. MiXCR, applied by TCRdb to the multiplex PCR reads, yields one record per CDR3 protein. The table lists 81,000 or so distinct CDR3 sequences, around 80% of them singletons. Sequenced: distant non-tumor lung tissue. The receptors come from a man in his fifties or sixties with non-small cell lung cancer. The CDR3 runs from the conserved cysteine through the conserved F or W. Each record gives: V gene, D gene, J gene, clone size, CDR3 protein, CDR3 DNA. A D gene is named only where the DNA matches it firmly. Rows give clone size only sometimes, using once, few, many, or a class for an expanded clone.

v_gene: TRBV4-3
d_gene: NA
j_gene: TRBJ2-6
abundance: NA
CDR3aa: CASSQELVSGANVLTF
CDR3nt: TGCGCCAGCAGCCAAGAGTTGGTGTCTGGAGCCAACGTCCTGACTTTC

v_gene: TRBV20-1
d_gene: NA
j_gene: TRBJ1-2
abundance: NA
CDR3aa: CSAVPGTTDDYIF
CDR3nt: TGCAGTGCTGTCCCAGGGACTACTGATGACTACATCTTC

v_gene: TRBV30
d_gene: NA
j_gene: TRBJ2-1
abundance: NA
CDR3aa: CAWNRGSSYNEQFF
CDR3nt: TGTGCCTGGAATCGGGGCAGCTCCTACAATGAGCAGTTCTTC

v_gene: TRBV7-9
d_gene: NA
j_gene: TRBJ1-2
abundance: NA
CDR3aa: CASSLLGNYGFTF
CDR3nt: TGTGCCAGCAGCTTACTAGGGAACTATGGCTTCACCTTC

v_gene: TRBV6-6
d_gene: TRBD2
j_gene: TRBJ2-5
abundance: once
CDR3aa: CSSSYSRSGRAGETQYF
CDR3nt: TGTTCCAGCAGTTACTCGAGAAGCGGGAGGGCCGGAGAAACCCAGTACTTC

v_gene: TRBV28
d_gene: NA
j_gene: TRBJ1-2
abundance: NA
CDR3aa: CASSPQGFYGYTF
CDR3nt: TGTGCCAGCAGTCCACAAGGATTCTATGGCTACACCTTC

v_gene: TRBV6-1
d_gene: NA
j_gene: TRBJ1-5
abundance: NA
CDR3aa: CASSEYTGSNRPQHF
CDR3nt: TGTGCCAGCAGTGAATACACAGGTAGCAATCGGCCCCAGCATTTT

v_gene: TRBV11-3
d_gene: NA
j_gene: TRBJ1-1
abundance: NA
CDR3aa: CASSLENSNPEALF
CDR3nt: TGTGCCAGCAGCTTAGAGAACTCGAACCCTGAAGCTTTATTT

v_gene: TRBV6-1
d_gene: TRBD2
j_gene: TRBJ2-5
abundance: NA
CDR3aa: CASSKLAGGPETKYF
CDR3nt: TGTGCCAGCAGTAAACTAGCGGGGGGGCCCGAGACCAAGTACTTC

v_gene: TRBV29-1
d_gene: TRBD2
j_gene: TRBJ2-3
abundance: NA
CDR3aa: CSVAGTRGRDTQYF
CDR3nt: TGCAGCGTGGCGGGGACTAGAGGCAGAGATACGCAGTATTTT

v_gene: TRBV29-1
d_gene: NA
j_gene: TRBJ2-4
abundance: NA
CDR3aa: CRVEHPEGGRRAKNIQYF
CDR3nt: TGCAGAGTTGAACATCCGGAGGGGGGCAGGAGGGCCAAAAACATTCAGTACTTC

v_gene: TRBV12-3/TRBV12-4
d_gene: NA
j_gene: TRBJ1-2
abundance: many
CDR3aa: CASSLVGGFGYTF
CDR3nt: TGTGCCAGCAGTTTAGTAGGGGGGTTTGGCTACACCTTC

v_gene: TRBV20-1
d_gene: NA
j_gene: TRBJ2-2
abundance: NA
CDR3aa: CSARSGTLWGGELFF
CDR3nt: TGCAGTGCTAGATCAGGGACCCTCTGGGGTGGGGAGCTGTTTTTT

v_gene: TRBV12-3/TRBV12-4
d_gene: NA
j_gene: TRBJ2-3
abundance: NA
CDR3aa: CASTPASRDAQYF
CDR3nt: TGTGCCAGCACCCCTGCTAGCAGAGATGCGCAGTATTTT

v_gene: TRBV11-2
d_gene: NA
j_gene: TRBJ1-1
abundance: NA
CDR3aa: CASSLVVRGTEAFF
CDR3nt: TGCGCCAGCAGTTTAGTCGTGAGGGGTACTGAAGCTTTCTTT

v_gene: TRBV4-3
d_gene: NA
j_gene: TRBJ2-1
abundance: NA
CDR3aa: CASSHVGRLANEQFF
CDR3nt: TGTGCCAGCAGCCATGTGGGAAGGCTAGCCAATGAGCAGTTCTTC

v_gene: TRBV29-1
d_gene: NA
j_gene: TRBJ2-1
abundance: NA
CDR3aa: CSVRVVGGVGNEQFF
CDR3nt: TGCAGCGTTCGGGTGGTAGGGGGTGTTGGCAATGAGCAGTTCTTC

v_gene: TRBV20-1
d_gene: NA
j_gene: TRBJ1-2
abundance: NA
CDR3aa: CSAALWTTDGYTF
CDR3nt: TGCAGTGCCGCCCTATGGACTACTGATGGCTACACCTTC

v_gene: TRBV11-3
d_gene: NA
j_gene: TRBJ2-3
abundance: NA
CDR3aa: CASSQPEQGSTHTQYF
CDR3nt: TGTGCCAGCAGTCAACCGGAACAAGGGAGCACACATACGCAGTATTTT

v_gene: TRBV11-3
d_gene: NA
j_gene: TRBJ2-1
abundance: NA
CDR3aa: CASSPARRSSYNEQLF
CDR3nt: TGTGCCAGCAGCCCCGCCCGGCGGAGCTCCTACAATGAGCAACTCTTC

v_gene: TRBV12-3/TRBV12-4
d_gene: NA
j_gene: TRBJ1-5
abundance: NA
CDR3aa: CASSPSGEGQPRHF
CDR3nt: TGTGCCAGCAGTCCATCCGGGGAAGGTCAGCCCCGGCATTTT

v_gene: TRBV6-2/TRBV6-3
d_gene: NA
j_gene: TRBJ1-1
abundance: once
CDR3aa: CAGSYPYRNTEAIF
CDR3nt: TGTGCCGGCAGTTACCCCTACAGGAACACTGAAGCTATCTTT

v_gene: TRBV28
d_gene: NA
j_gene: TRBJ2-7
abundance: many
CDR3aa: CASSLWGRTTGEQYF
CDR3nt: TGTGCCAGCAGTTTATGGGGGCGGACCACGGGGGAGCAGTACTTC

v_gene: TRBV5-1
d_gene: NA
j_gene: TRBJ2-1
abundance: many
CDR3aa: CASSLPPLNEQFF
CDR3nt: TGCGCCAGCAGCTTGCCACCCCTAAATGAGCAGTTCTTC

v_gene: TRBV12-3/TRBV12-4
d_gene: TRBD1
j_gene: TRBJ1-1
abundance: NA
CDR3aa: CACSITTTGGMNTGVFF
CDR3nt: TGTGCCTGCAGCATAACTACGACAGGGGGCATGAACACTGGAGTTTTCTTT

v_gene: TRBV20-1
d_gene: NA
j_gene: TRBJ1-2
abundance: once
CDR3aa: CSADPWTTDGYTF
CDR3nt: TGCAGTGCTGACCCATGGACTACTGATGGTTACACCTTC

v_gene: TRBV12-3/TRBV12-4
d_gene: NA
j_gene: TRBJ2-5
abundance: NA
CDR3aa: CASRRDPQNTETQSF
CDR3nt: TGTGCCAGCAGACGGGACCCTCAAAACACGGAGACCCAGTCCTTC

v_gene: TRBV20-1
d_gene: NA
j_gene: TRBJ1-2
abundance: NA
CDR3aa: CCASSRTVEANYGYTF
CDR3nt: TGCTGTGCTAGCTCTCGGACGGTTGAGGCTAACTATGGCTACACCTTC

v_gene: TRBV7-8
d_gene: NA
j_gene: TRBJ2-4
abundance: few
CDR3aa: CASSPAFIQYF
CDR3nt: TGTGCCAGCAGCCCTGCCTTTATTCAGTACTTC

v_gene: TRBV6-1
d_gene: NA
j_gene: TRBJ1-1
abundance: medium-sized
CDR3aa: CASSFGFSNTEAFF
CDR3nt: TGTGCCAGCAGTTTTGGTTTTTCGAACACTGAAGCTTTCTTT

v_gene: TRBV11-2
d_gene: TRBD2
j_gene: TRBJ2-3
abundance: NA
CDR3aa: CASSFLAGGLRQYF
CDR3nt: TGTGCCAGCAGCTTTCTAGCGGGGGGCCTTCGGCAGTACTTT